The rows below give T cell receptor beta chains drawn from one sample of a study of blood T cell repertoires in COVID-19. Some clones are missing from TCRdb's copy, which holds only in-frame ones; the method was immunoSEQ multiplex PCR. The sample shows about 430,000 clones, 85% to 90% of them seen only once. Sequenced: PBMCs or T cells enriched from blood (not recorded which). All receptors come from a man aged 30 to 45 who had recovered from COVID-19. Both conserved end residues are trimmed from each CDR3. The order of the fields is V gene, CDR3 protein.

TRBV10-2,ASRTGTGSYGYT
TRBV27,ASSLSAGRRSPLH
TRBV28,ASSFSGSASTDTQY
TRBV11-2,ASSLFGGWQY
TRBV5-1,ASSLVRETQY
TRBV7-3,AGDRSNQPQH
TRBV6-1,ASSEGRTVGSPLH
TRBV29-1,SVVGRAAEAF
TRBV19,ASSPRQGSTGELF
TRBV10-1,ASSASLAAKQF
TRBV12-3/TRBV12-4,ASSEQGFGYT
TRBV27,ASSQNRGRGQPQH
TRBV2,ASSKGIIQETQY
TRBV7-8,ASSLLSRGTYNEQF
TRBV21-1,ASTSSASGSEGEQF
TRBV3-1/TRBV3-2,ASSQGLAGVNEQF
TRBV29-1,SVELAGDGYT
TRBV3-1/TRBV3-2,ASSQGGYDQPQH
TRBV5-5,ASRSLGSPLH
TRBV7-9,ASSSRDRGPHEQF
TRBV11-3,ASSLDKMERQYSNQPQH
TRBV10-1,ASSRGVYYEQY
TRBV6-5,ASGPGATYEQY
TRBV5-8,ASSLVPESYEQY
TRBV28,VAASTDTQY
TRBV6-5,ASSWGIYYEQY
TRBV13,ASSPLGSGADTQY
TRBV27,ASSFGGTSYNEQF
TRBV27,ASSLSPQGEDSPLH
TRBV30,ASRENTGTEAF
TRBV25-1,ASSEYGSGGLTEAF
TRBV7-3,ASSAGGTDTQY
TRBV24-1,ATTGGTNEQF
TRBV19,ASSIAARGKEKLF
TRBV28,ASRVRDRGLGANVLT
TRBV7-3,ASSPTRDGSYGYT
TRBV2,ASSEETTGPNEQF
TRBV28,ASSLSLNQPQH
TRBV6-2/TRBV6-3,ASSHEYYYGYT